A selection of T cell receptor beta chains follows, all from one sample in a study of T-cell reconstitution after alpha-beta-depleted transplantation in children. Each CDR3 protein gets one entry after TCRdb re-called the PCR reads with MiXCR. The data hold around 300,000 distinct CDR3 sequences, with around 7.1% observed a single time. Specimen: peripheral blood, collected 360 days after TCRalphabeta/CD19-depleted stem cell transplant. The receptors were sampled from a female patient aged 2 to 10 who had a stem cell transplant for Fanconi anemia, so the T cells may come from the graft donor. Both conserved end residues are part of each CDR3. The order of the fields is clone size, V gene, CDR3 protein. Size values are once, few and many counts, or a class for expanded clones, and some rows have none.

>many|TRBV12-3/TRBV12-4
CASSRQGVDSPLHF
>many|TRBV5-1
CASSLAYPGGATGELFF
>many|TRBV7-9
CASSLGLADLQETQYF
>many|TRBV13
CASTEMTGTTSGEEETQYF
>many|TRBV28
CASSPPGQNYGYTF
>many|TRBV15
CATSRQGQGDSPLHF
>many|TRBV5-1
CASRTGGGSGNTIYF
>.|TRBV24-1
CATSEQDRGYTF
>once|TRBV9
CASTSGGARDTQYF
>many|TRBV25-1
CASSETSKQGSYEQYF
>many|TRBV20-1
CSAAGTPALYEQYF
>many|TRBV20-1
CSARHNRQGTGELFF
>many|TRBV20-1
CSAVFRELPRLEQYF
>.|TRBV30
CAWNGDDTGELFF
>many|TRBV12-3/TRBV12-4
CASSGDADTIYF
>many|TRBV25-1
CASSDWTGGTGELFF
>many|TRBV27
CASSLWDRGTDTQYF
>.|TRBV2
CASSRQGGRANSPLHF
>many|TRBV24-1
CATRQTGGLGTDTQYF
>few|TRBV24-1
CATSDLSLDLGELFF
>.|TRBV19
CASSVLGGNGYNEQFF
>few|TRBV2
CASRYLAGGPSEQYF
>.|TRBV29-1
CSVGTGAPANYGYTF
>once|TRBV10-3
CATPPQILAGDSRSDTQYF
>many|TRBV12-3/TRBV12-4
CASSLGQVGNTIYF
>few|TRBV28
CASSSQTGRNALAGFLTDTQYF
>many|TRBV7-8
CASSHRRDQPQHF
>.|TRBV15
CATSRGSMDPYTEAFF
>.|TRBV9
CASSVSHSGSFSYEQYF
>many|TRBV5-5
CASSLSPGTAQETQYF
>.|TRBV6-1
CASSTGVEQLTSAFF
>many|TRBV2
CASSALRAIQYF
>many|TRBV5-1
CASSPPGQGMSEAFF
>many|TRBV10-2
CASRGDYTDTQYF
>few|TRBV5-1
CASRDGNTIYF
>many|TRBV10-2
CASSQTSYEQYF
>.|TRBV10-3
CAISVPDRAATEAFF
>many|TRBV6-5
CASSYPLVSGGQETQYF
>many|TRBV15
CATSRQWGDTEAFF
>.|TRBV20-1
CSAAGTGGPDTQYF
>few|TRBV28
CASSLLGIGTGPYSNQPQHF
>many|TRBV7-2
CASSQLAGSYEQYF
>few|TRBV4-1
CASSQDQASGQRRTNEKLFF
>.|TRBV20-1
CSASPPGRTGELFF
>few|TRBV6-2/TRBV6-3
CASNTRTPYQPQHF
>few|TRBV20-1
CSARDQGLQETQYF
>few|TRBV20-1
CSARQGNTFMRGYTF
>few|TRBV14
CASSWDRLIPNTEAFF
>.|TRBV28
CASSLGASGDMYQETQYF
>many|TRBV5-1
CASSLVAREQFF
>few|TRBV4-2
CASSQVGGTGNTIYF